A selection of T cell receptor beta chains follows, all from one sample in a study of blood T cells in healthy people across ages. TCRdb redid the calling of the 5' RACE reads with MiXCR, one entry per CDR3 protein. The table records some 880,000 distinct CDR3 sequences, 30% to 45% of them present only once. Sequencing was carried out using blood. These receptors were collected from a man aged 18 to 30 in good health. Each CDR3 is given with its conserved first and last residue. Each record gives: V gene, clone size, J gene, D gene, CDR3 protein. D genes are given only for firm matches. Where a row states a size, it is once, few, many or the class of an expanded clone; other rows omit it.

V gene: TRBV3-1
clone size: .
J gene: TRBJ1-2
D gene: TRBD1
CDR3 protein: CASSQDSSGTGDPYGYTF

V gene: TRBV7-2
clone size: .
J gene: TRBJ2-3
D gene: TRBD2
CDR3 protein: CASSPDSGRAGDTQYF

V gene: TRBV20-1
clone size: few
J gene: TRBJ1-1
D gene: .
CDR3 protein: CSARSPSGYSPAFF

V gene: TRBV12-3/TRBV12-4
clone size: .
J gene: TRBJ1-6
D gene: .
CDR3 protein: CASSAAARGAPLHF

V gene: TRBV30
clone size: .
J gene: TRBJ2-1
D gene: .
CDR3 protein: CAWGRRTYNEQFF

V gene: TRBV12-3/TRBV12-4
clone size: .
J gene: TRBJ2-3
D gene: .
CDR3 protein: CASSLGTPTDTQYF

V gene: TRBV10-3
clone size: few
J gene: TRBJ2-7
D gene: .
CDR3 protein: CAIRMTGRRWNEQYF

V gene: TRBV6-5
clone size: .
J gene: TRBJ1-2
D gene: TRBD1
CDR3 protein: CASSSRTGNLYGCTF

V gene: TRBV20-1
clone size: .
J gene: TRBJ1-1
D gene: TRBD1
CDR3 protein: CSARDPNRGTEAFF

V gene: TRBV7-2
clone size: many
J gene: TRBJ2-1
D gene: .
CDR3 protein: CASRFAENNEQFF

V gene: TRBV7-2
clone size: .
J gene: TRBJ1-1
D gene: .
CDR3 protein: CASSLARVGRTEAFF

V gene: TRBV12-3/TRBV12-4
clone size: .
J gene: TRBJ1-1
D gene: TRBD1
CDR3 protein: CASLGQSGRMNTEAFF

V gene: TRBV25-1
clone size: few
J gene: TRBJ2-1
D gene: .
CDR3 protein: CASSDTGRGNEQFF

V gene: TRBV6-6
clone size: few
J gene: TRBJ1-1
D gene: TRBD1
CDR3 protein: CASSPDRGWNTEAFF

V gene: TRBV29-1
clone size: .
J gene: TRBJ2-5
D gene: .
CDR3 protein: CGVGGTLQETQYF

V gene: TRBV6-5
clone size: .
J gene: TRBJ1-2
D gene: .
CDR3 protein: CASSDEGIYGYTF